The TCR beta chain described here comes from a study of T cells of healthy individuals. This clonotype turned up a few times. Germline assignment: CDR1 MDHEN and CDR2 SYDVKM. This CDR3 is built from 14 residues. With 6 bases removed from V and 5 bases from J, the gap between germline ends came to 14 bases. In TCRdb, the 5' RACE reads were re-called with MiXCR into one record per CDR3 protein. The table shows tens of thousands of distinct CDR3 sequences, with around 16% occurring only once. This TCR was recovered from a human donor in good health. J is TRBJ2-1 and V is TRBV28; the D gene is possibly TRBD1 (7 bases). CDR3: CASRWQGGNNEQFF. The CDR3 DNA reads as TGTGCCAGCAGATGGCAGGGGGGAAACAATGAGCAGTTCTTC.